This T cell receptor beta chain was sequenced in a study of blood T cell repertoires in COVID-19. Overall study context: Donors in the United States, Italy and Spain gave samples during acute or convalescent COVID-19. In each case, the material was cDNA or gDNA derived from T cells, B-cell-depleted T cells, or PBMCs.

The Seattle patients joined while their infection was active and were tracked longitudinally afterward. This clone was observed a single time. The CDR3 length is 14 residues. Germline CDR1 LNHDA, CDR2 SQIVND (reference sequence). Trimming stripped 7 bases from V and 7 bases from J, with 17 bases between. As handled by the study authors: Reference gene primers were amplified, and this amplification served to estimate nucleated cell counts. Assay: immunoSEQ multiplex PCR; the TCRdb copy retains only in-frame clones and omits some. That table furnishes V, J and clone size, whereas the DNA furnished D and trimming. The top ten clones hold roughly 7.8% of a sample with 210,000 or so clones, 84% of them seen once.

The clonotype originates from a woman over 75 with COVID-19, enrolled during active disease. Material: peripheral blood. This sequence joins TRBV19 and TRBJ1-5, with D perhaps TRBD1 (6 bases). This chain's CDR3 is CASIQRGAGQPQHF. The DNA for the CDR3 is TGTGCCAGTATCCAACGGGGGGCAGGGCAGCCCCAGCATTTT.